This TCR beta chain was recorded in a study of T-cell reconstitution after alpha-beta-depleted transplantation in children. Deletions cut 1 base from V and 1 base from J, with 12 bases between. CDR1 and CDR2 (germline): LNHNV, YYDKDF (reference sequence). This CDR3 is built from 16 residues. This clonotype was found a few times. The authors prepared the TCRbeta library with unique molecular identifiers. One entry per CDR3 protein, called by TCRdb with MiXCR from the PCR reads. Among a few hundred thousand distinct CDR3 sequences listed, about 16% were seen once. The receptor was isolated from a human donor who donated a stem cell graft to a child with acute lymphoblastic leukemia. V and J are TRBV15 and TRBJ2-3; D gene unclear. Sequenced material: PBMCs from the stem cell graft donor, taken from the stem cell graft. As DNA, the CDR3 is TGTGCCACCAGCAGAGGTATAGTTGAGGGCACAGATACGCAGTATTTT. Amino acid sequence: CATSRGIVEGTDTQYF.